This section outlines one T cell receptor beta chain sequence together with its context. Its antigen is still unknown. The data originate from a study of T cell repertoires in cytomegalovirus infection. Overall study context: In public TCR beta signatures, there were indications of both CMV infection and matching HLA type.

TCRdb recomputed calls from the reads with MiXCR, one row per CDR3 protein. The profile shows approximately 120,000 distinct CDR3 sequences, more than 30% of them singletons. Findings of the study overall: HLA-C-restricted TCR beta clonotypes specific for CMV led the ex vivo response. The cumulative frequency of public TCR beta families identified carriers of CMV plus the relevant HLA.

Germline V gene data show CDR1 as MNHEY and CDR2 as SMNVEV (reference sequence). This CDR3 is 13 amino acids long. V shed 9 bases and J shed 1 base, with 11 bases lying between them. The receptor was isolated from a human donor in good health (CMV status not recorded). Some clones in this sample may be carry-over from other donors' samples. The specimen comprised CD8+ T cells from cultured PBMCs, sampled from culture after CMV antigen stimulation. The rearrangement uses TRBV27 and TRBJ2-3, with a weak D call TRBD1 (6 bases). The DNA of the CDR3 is TGTGCCAGTACGGGACACCGCACAGATACGCAGTATTTT. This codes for CASTGHRTDTQYF.